This T cell receptor beta chain was captured in a study of T cell clonotyping in hematopoietic cell transplantation. Time point here: recipient sample about 28 days before transplant, after cytoreduction. In germline, CDR1 is LNHDA, CDR2 SQIVND (reference sequence). The CDR3 is made up of 13 amino acids. With 6 bases removed from V and 12 bases from J, the gap between germline ends came to 17 bases. Repertoires were generated with immunoSEQ multiplex PCR, while TCRdb's copy carries only in-frame clones and drops some. The sample shows roughly 20,000 clones, about 84% of them seen only once. In its sample, this clone was seen a few times.

The V gene is TRBV19, the J gene TRBJ1-4, with unresolved D. This sequence originates from a middle-aged man with acute myeloid leukemia. Some clones in this sample may be carry-over from other donors' samples. Sequenced material: peripheral blood mononuclear cells, taken before stem cell transplant. In nucleotides, the CDR3 is TGTGCCAGTAGCCAACCTCCGGGAAATGAACTGTTTTTT. Translating gives CASSQPPGNELFF.